The entry below describes one TCR beta chain. This clonotype showed up just a few times. Its binding antigen is unknown. No base qualities exist here, and no much larger clone lies one base off it. Library construction relied on 5' RACE. The sequencing machine was an Illumina HiSeq 2500. A second PCR of roughly 6 to 11 cycles was performed with a sample-barcoded 5' primer and a J-beta primer mix. A template-switch 5' adaptor carrying 12 random nucleotides introduced a unique molecular identifier onto each TCR beta cDNA molecule. At least 2.5 million CDR3-containing paired-end reads were obtained from each sample. First-strand cDNA synthesis was performed from all RNA using the Mint cDNA synthesis kit, with priming by a TRBC-specific oligonucleotide. Following uracil-DNA glycosylase treatment, a first 18-cycle PCR with universal primers M1SS and BC2_uni_R was performed on all cDNA. As for the original processing: For normalization, 1 million high-quality reads, each with a distinct molecular identifier, were randomly selected from each sample. Instead of being binned into consensus sequences, reads with shared molecular identifiers were discarded. MiTCR, with a Q25 quality threshold and the strictest error-elimination algorithm, was used for CDR3 identification, clonotype clustering and error correction. A nonparametric unseen species model with Euler transformation was used to estimate a lower bound on total TCR beta diversity. TCRdb's own reprocessing of the public reads used fastp at Q25 and MiXCR and kept productive beta chains. Each CDR3 protein appears once, grouped with its most common genes and DNA. TCRdb, not the original authors, processed these V and J calls. Within this sample are about 1.1 million distinct CDR3 sequences, with under 40% of them counted one time only. Jointly, the top ten make up roughly 14% of the sample.

Systemically healthy Caucasian individuals from Russia, approximately 39 in total and aged about 6 to 95 years, were included as donors. Around 9.8 milliliters of peripheral blood were collected from each donor into EDTA-treated Vacutainer tubes. Ficoll-Paque density-gradient centrifugation was used to isolate PBMCs, with at least 6 million per sample. Total RNA, at least 5 micrograms per sample, was extracted from PBMCs with Trizol reagent. For every donor, flow cytometry on a PBMC aliquot measured the percentage of naive CD45RAhigh/CD27high T cells. The data derive from a study of blood T cells in healthy people across ages (dated by TCRdb to the mid-2010s). For the study in its entirety: In model experiments, template switching captured roughly one uniquely barcoded TCR beta cDNA molecule for every two T cells. The study measured age-related changes in TCR beta repertoire diversity using deep sequencing normalized with unique cDNA molecular identifiers. The donors were split into four age groups: young (average about 16 years), middle-aged (roughly 39), aged (more than 60) and long-lived (approximately 80). Donors of different ages were randomly distributed across sequencing lanes to avoid experimental bias. For two donors (one aged 18 to 30 and one aged 80 or older), the study analyzed two additional independent replicas of 1 million unique cDNA reads from the same blood draw.

Trimmed from V: 2 bases; trimmed from J: 7 bases; junction bases lacking a gene match: 5. The CDR3 holds 15 amino acids from the cysteine to the phenylalanine. The only DNA kept is the CDR3, 45 bases in frame from the first base. The germline V gene specifies SNHLY as CDR1 and FYNNEI as CDR2. What the study reported, not specific to this receptor: Observed TCR beta diversity per million T cells fell roughly linearly with age, and a significant reduction was already apparent by age about 36. Since profiling was done on bulk unsorted PBMCs, naive and antigen-experienced compartments could not be conclusively compared. Compared with the aged group, the long-lived group had more naive CD4+ T cells, fewer expanded clones and increased TCR diversity, suggesting age selection. The percentage of naive T cells measured by flow cytometry correlated strongly with observed TCR beta diversity. The CMV infection status of donors was not known, potentially confounding age-related changes in expanded clonotypes. Total diversity estimates from one million sequenced T cells were considered lower bounds and underestimates.

The chain is made from TRBV2 and TRBJ2-1, with 10 junctional bases fitting TRBD1. Input material: blood. This sequence originates from a man aged 18 to 30 in good health. The sequenced DNA: TGTGCCAGCAGTGAAAGACAGGGGGCCTGGAATGAGCAGTTCTTC. Its protein reads: CASSERQGAWNEQFF. This CDR3, with the reference TRBV2 and TRBJ2-1 proteins standing in past its ends, gives the full variable domain EPEVTQTPSHQVTQMGQEVILRCVPISNHLYFYWYRQILGQKVEFLVSFYNNEISEKSEIFDDQFSVERPDGSNFTLKIRSTKLEDSAMYFCASSERQGAWNEQFFGPGTRLTVL.